The clone carrying this T cell receptor (beta chain) was picked up a small number of times. Its cognate antigen is unknown. The data were taken from a study of early T cells in non-severe SARS-CoV-2 infection. Background on the study: Bulk RNA isolated from unsorted whole blood underwent sequencing; chains were not paired. General study results and limits: In VDJdb matching, anti-spike CD8 responses were favored while private and CD4 specificities went missing.

Unique molecular identifier tags were affixed to discrete cDNA molecules. TCRdb re-derived calls from the 5' RACE reads in MiXCR, one entry per CDR3 protein. The sample has fewer than 100,000 distinct CDR3 sequences, approximately 15% seen once. The CDR3 length is 10 residues. With 7 bases removed from V and 9 bases from J, the gap between germline ends came to 9 bases. Looked up from germline, CDR1 is MNHNY and CDR2 is SVGAGI (reference sequence). The sequenced sample was whole blood. This receptor was taken from an adult who was a healthcare worker with PCR-confirmed SARS-CoV-2 infection or an uninfected control (not recorded which). V and J are TRBV6-6 and TRBJ1-2; perhaps TRBD1 as D (5 bases). As DNA, the CDR3 is TGTGCCAGCACGGCAGGGAGCTACACCTTC. Translation: CASTAGSYTF.